This T cell receptor (beta chain) came from a study of T cell responses to AZD1222 COVID-19 vaccine (dated by TCRdb to 2020 to 2023). Context from the whole study: AZD1222 recipients whose second dose came at about 4 weeks and those whose second dose came at about 12 weeks were combined into one group, since spike-specific TCR depth and breadth did not differ between the two schedules. TCR sequencing covered roughly 230 trial participants: 207 given two doses of AZD1222 and 26 given two doses of MenACWY control vaccine. Trial participants were enrolled by age into subgroups of 18-55, 56-69 and 70-plus years, and about 150, 27 and 61 TCR-sequenced participants, respectively, were included in these subgroups. What the research found in general, with its limitations: Most participants were white British and females outnumbered males, and the authors suggested that clonal diversity may have been underestimated. Conclusions about previously exposed vaccinees are limited because only six or seven AZD1222 recipients were SARS-CoV-2 seropositive at baseline. Reportedly, close to half of the unique spike-specific TCRs recognized epitopes lying outside the regions that are mutated in the B.1.351 and B.1.1.7 variants. No day 14 peak-response samples were available, so repertoires were characterized only after the peak T cell response. CD4 TCRs associated with the vaccine covered the entire spike protein, and the dominant responses were in regions 160-218 and 743-854. In the small 56-69-year group, the increase in depth fell short of significance, most likely because of low power. After two AZD1222 doses, both the breadth and the depth of spike-specific TCRs were significantly higher than at day 0 and than in MenACWY recipients.

The CDR3 regions of human TCRbeta chains were subjected to immunosequencing. The study's own analysis went as follows. TCRs in the repertoires were matched against a reference library of SARS-CoV-2-specific TCRs that had been generated with the MIRA antigen-specificity platform. Breadth meant the fraction of unique TCRs that were SARS-CoV-2-associated, whereas depth meant the fraction of total T cells that were SARS-CoV-2-associated. Using the MIRA data, every spike-specific TCR was mapped to the spike region that the TCR reacted to and assigned to either a CD4 or a CD8 class. Log10-transformed breadth and depth values were compared by one-way ANOVA with Sidak's multiple comparisons tests. As stored in TCRdb, this immuneACCESS dataset retains in-frame rearrangements with V and J assigned. A fraction of the clones does not appear; measured against another copy, unresolved V genes explain less than half of the discrepancy, and the remainder lacks a known reason. V and J calls and clone size are copied from that table; D and trimming were computed from the DNA. This sample has roughly 100,000 clones in its table, and 91% of those were observed once. The top ten hold under 60% of the sample.

Notes on this clone: Its antigen remains unidentified. Per-nucleotide qualities are absent, and no much larger clonotype sits a single base away.

Sample time point, as interpreted from the label and publication: baseline before first vaccination. The vaccinee samples were drawn from two UK trials, COV001 and COV002, one of which was a single-blind randomized controlled phase 2/3 trial testing AZD1222 (ChAdOx1 nCoV-19) in healthy adults. For TCRbeta chain sequencing, PBMC samples from trial participants were taken at day 0 and at day 28 after the second dose. The sequencing here drew on peripheral blood, taken on day 0 of AZD1222 vaccination. The sequence came from an adult in good health.

The nucleotide sequence reads TGTGCCAGCAGCCTAATTCCCCCGGGACAGGGTGCCTACGAGCAGTACTTC. Translated, it reads CASSLIPPGQGAYEQYF. Recombination linked TRBV28 to TRBJ2-7; TRBD1 fits 9 bases in the junction. From the cysteine through the phenylalanine, the CDR3 covers 17 amino acids. The CDR3 DNA has 51 bases and is translated from base 1. CDR1 and CDR2, per the germline V gene, are MDHEN and SYDVKM. The V end gives up 6 bases and the J end 2 bases, leaving 14 bases in the junction not matched to a gene.